Following are 20 T cell receptor beta chains from one sample sequenced in a study of PD-1 blockade in classical Hodgkin lymphoma (dated by TCRdb to the early 2020s). The library was made by the immunoSEQ multiplex PCR assay. TCRdb retrieved this table from immuneACCESS and kept in-frame rearrangements only. Not all clones are present; in checked studies, unresolved V genes account for under half, and no reason is known for the remainder. The sample table records 20,000 to 25,000 clones; about 89% of these occur just once. The ten largest clones capture almost 0.55% of the sample. The sample's time point label is to be understood as: newly diagnosed, previously untreated cHL patient sample. Magnetic negative selection with a Miltenyi CD4+ T cell isolation kit was used to purify CD4+ T cells from thawed PBMCs. Specimen: CD4+ T cells from blood. The source of these receptors is a human donor with classical Hodgkin lymphoma.

This clone was counted once. The V gene is TRBV30, the J gene TRBJ1-6; tentative D call: TRBD1 (6 bases). V lost 0 bases, J lost 4 bases, and 31 bases lay in between. CDR1 is GTSNPN, CDR2 SVGIG, per germline (reference sequence). The CDR3 loop spans 22 amino acids. CDR3 sequence reads: CAWSVWSWFEGGAENYNSPLHF. CDR3 sequence (DNA): TGTGCCTGGAGTGTATGGTCGTGGTTCGAGGGGGGGGCGGAGAATTATAATTCACCCCTCCACTTT.

The rearrangement joins TRBV30 to TRBJ1-2; the D is unclear. CDR1 is GTSNPN, CDR2 SVGIG, per germline (reference sequence). The CDR3 covers 12 residues. Trimming cost V 0 bases and J 6 bases, with 8 bases left between them. The CDR3 coding sequence is TGTGCCTGGAGTGTATCCGGGGATGGCTACACCTTC. This translates into CAWSVSGDGYTF.

The V and J genes are TRBV15 and TRBJ2-1; no definite D call. Trimming took off 5 bases at V and 3 bases at J, with 11 bases between the two ends. CDR1 and CDR2 from the germline V gene are LNHNV and YYDKDF (reference sequence). CDR3 length equals 14 residues. CDR3 region: CATSLWRSYNEQFF. CDR3 DNA: TGTGCCACCAGCCTCTGGCGGAGCTACAATGAGCAGTTCTTC.

V is TRBV5-4 and J is TRBJ2-1, with 10 bases identical to TRBD1. V lost 4 bases, J lost 1 base, and 5 bases stayed unmatched. The CDR3 is made up of 16 amino acids. Germline V gene sequence: CDR1 SGHNT, CDR2 YYREEE (reference sequence). CDR3 loop: CASSVGQGVSYNEQFF. The CDR3, as DNA: TGTGCCAGCAGCGTCGGACAGGGGGTATCCTACAATGAGCAGTTCTTC. The full variable domain, in which reference TRBV5-4 and TRBJ2-1 provide the parts outside the CDR3, is ETGVTQSPTHLIKTRGQQVTLRCSSQSGHNTVSWYQQALGQGPQFIFQYYREEENGRGNFPPRFSGLQFPNYSSELNVNALELDDSALYLCASSVGQGVSYNEQFFGPGTRLTVL.

The chain recombines TRBV30 with TRBJ2-1; TRBD2 matches 10 bases. This CDR3 is built from 14 residues. Trimming at V came to 2 bases and at J to 8 bases, leaving 6 bases not matched to a gene. The V gene's germline CDR1 is GTSNPN and CDR2 SVGIG (reference sequence). CDR3 region: CAWSLGLAGDEQFF. The CDR3 coding sequence is TGTGCCTGGAGTCTAGGGCTAGCGGGGGATGAGCAGTTCTTC.

The chain carries TRBV11-1 and TRBJ2-1, with 11 bases matching TRBD2. The germline CDR1 and CDR2 sequences are SGHAT and FQDESV (reference sequence). Trimming removed 1 base from V and 2 bases from J; junction bases left unmatched: 4. There are 17 residues in the CDR3. DNA for the CDR3: TGTGCCAGCAGCTTAGGTACTAGCGGGGGCACCTACAATGAGCAGTTCTTC. Its translation is CASSLGTSGGTYNEQFF.

The CDR3 loop is CASRGEYEQYF. The DNA for the CDR3 is TGTGCCAGCCGGGGGGAATACGAGCAGTACTTC. This rearrangement joins TRBV18 to TRBJ2-7; 7 bases are a match to TRBD2. This CDR3 is built from 11 residues. V gave up 8 bases and J gave up 4 bases; unmatched junction bases: 2. Germline values: CDR1 KGHSH, CDR2 LQKENI. The full variable domain, completed using reference TRBV18 and TRBJ2-7, is NAGVMQNPRHLVRRRGQEARLRCSPMKGHSHVYWYRQLPEEGLKFMVYLQKENIIDESGMPKERFSAEFPKEGPSILRIQQVVRGDSAAYFCASRGEYEQYFGPGTRLTVT.

This clone has only one observation. The chain uses TRBV7-2 and TRBJ1-1; D is undetermined. Germline values: CDR1 SGHTA, CDR2 FQGNSA. V lost 6 bases, J lost 9 bases, and 17 bases lay in between. This CDR3 is 13 amino acids long. The CDR3 loop is CASSLIAGVKAFF. The CDR3 nucleotides are TGTGCCAGCAGTCTTATCGCAGGAGTTAAAGCTTTCTTT.

V gene TRBV6-1 combines with J gene TRBJ1-1; no clear D. Germline V gene data show CDR1 as MNHNS and CDR2 as SASEGT. V was cut by 2 bases and J by 6 bases, with 13 bases left in between. The CDR3 contains 14 residues. CDR3 bases: TGTGCCAGCAGTGAAAACCTGGAGGTCGCTGAAGCTTTCTTT. Translating gives CASSENLEVAEAFF.

The genes are TRBV7-8 and TRBJ2-5; a possible D gene is TRBD1 (5 bases). Trimming cost V 5 bases and J 4 bases, with 14 bases left between them. The V gene's germline CDR1 is SGHVS and CDR2 FQNEAQ. The CDR3 is made up of 14 amino acids. CDR3 in DNA: TGTGCCAGCAGCCCAGCCATAGGGGTAGAGACCCAGTACTTC. Translation gives CASSPAIGVETQYF.

The J gene is TRBJ1-2, the V gene TRBV25-1, with a weak D call TRBD1 (6 bases). The length of the CDR3 is 13 residues. Germline CDR1 and CDR2: MGHDK and SYGVNS. The V and J ends lost 3 bases and 7 bases respectively, with 12 bases between them. CDR3 nucleotides: TGTGCCAGCAGTGATAACAGGGAAGGTGGCTACACCTTC. It codes for CASSDNREGGYTF.

The V gene is TRBV4-3, the J gene TRBJ1-6, with TRBD1 matching over 8 bases. With 3 bases clipped from V and 6 bases from J, the junction kept 4 bases outside the gene matches. The CDR3 loop spans 15 amino acids. Germline loops: CDR1 LGHNA, CDR2 YSLEER. This chain's CDR3 is CASSQQGAVNSPLHF. The CDR3 bases are TGCGCCAGCAGCCAGCAGGGGGCGGTTAATTCACCCCTCCACTTT.

The CDR3 here is CASSSQTSGGPWADTQYF. The CDR3 region has the DNA TGTGCCAGCAGCTCCCAGACTAGCGGGGGGCCCTGGGCAGATACGCAGTATTTT. This chain connects TRBV7-6 to TRBJ2-3; 13 bases are shared with TRBD2. Germline assignment: CDR1 SGHVS and CDR2 FNYEAQ. The ends lost 4 bases at V and 4 bases at J; junction bases unmatched: 11. The length of the CDR3 is 18 residues.

This clone was seen only a few times. Here the CDR3 reads CASSRLGTGVYEQYF. The CDR3 nucleotides are TGTGCCAGCAGCCGTTTGGGGACAGGCGTCTACGAGCAGTACTTC. The chain employs TRBV7-9 and TRBJ2-7, with 8 positions matching TRBD1. Germline lookup yields CDR1 SEHNR and CDR2 FQNEAQ (reference sequence). The J segment lost 3 bases and the V segment lost 5 bases, leaving 9 bases of the junction unmatched. The length of the CDR3 is 15 residues.

This chain connects TRBV7-2 to TRBJ2-3; 10 positions match TRBD2. This CDR3 region has 19 residues. Trimming at V came to 1 base and at J to 0 bases, leaving 10 bases not matched to a gene. The V gene's germline CDR1 is SGHTA and CDR2 FQGNSA. The CDR3 DNA is TGTGCCAGCAGCTTAGAACCCATAGTAGCGGGGGGAAGCACAGATACGCAGTATTTT. This codes for CASSLEPIVAGGSTDTQYF.

This rearrangement joins TRBV7-3 to TRBJ2-7; D remains unclear. This CDR3 has 13 amino acids. Germline V gene data show CDR1 as SGHTA and CDR2 as FQGTGA. The germline V and J ends were trimmed by 8 bases and 6 bases, with 17 bases remaining between them. In nucleotides, the CDR3 is TGTGCCAGCGGGTTCTCGGAAGCCGGCGAGCAGTACTTC. Its protein product is CASGFSEAGEQYF.

This chain links TRBV19 with TRBJ2-1; 13 bases line up with TRBD2. J lost 11 bases, V lost 8 bases, and 9 bases had no gene match. From germline, CDR1 is LNHDA and CDR2 SQIVND (reference sequence). The CDR3 covers 14 residues. CDR3 DNA: TGTGCCAGTGCCCCCGAACTAGCGGGGGGGAAGCAGTTCTTC. This codes for CASAPELAGGKQFF.

J is TRBJ2-5 and V is TRBV4-2, with D unresolved. V lost 3 bases, J lost 6 bases, and 5 bases lay in between. The CDR3 has 11 residues. The germline CDR1 and CDR2 sequences are LGHNA and YNFKEQ. The CDR3: CASSHAQTQYF. CDR3 DNA: TGTGCCAGCAGCCATGCGCAGACCCAGTACTTC.

The chain links TRBV2 to TRBJ2-7, with a possible D match to TRBD2 (6 bases). The CDR3 spans 16 residues. CDR1 and CDR2 (germline): SNHLY, FYNNEI. V lost 2 bases to trimming and J lost 0 bases, with 14 bases between them. CDR3 nucleotides: TGTGCCAGCAGTGAAATTCCCGGGGAGGCCTCCTACGAGCAGTACTTC. Residues: CASSEIPGEASYEQYF. The variable domain in full, with the rest retrieved from reference TRBV2 and TRBJ2-7, is EPEVTQTPSHQVTQMGQEVILRCVPISNHLYFYWYRQILGQKVEFLVSFYNNEISEKSEIFDDQFSVERPDGSNFTLKIRSTKLEDSAMYFCASSEIPGEASYEQYFGPGTRLTVT.

This sequence joins TRBV10-1 and TRBJ1-1, with a tentative D call TRBD1 (6 bases). Germline-derived CDR1 and CDR2 are WNHNN and SYGVQD (reference sequence). V gave up 4 bases and J gave up 6 bases, with 9 bases separating them. This CDR3 has 12 amino acids. CDR3 DNA sequence: TGCGCCAGCAGTGCGGGGGGGCCTGAAGCTTTCTTT. It encodes CASSAGGPEAFF.